This TCR beta chain is from a study of OX40 agonist ivuxolimab in advanced cancers. Germline values: CDR1 SGHTA, CDR2 FQGTGA. The CDR3 has 16 residues. The ends were cut back, 5 bases at V and 1 base at J, with 16 bases in the middle. Produced via immunoSEQ multiplex PCR; TCRdb's table is partial and in-frame only. The sample has some 70,000 clones; 75% to 85% are singletons. Sequenced here: CD4+ or CD8+ T cells sorted from blood, sampled in a trial of the OX40 agonist ivuxolimab. The genes are TRBV7-3 and TRBJ2-3; D remains ambiguous. This clonotype was obtained from an adult with an advanced solid tumor such as melanoma, head and neck, liver or kidney cancer. The CDR3 DNA reads TGTGCCAGCAGCGCCTGGTTAGGGCCGGGCACAGATACGCAGTATTTT. It translates to CASSAWLGPGTDTQYF.